This T cell receptor beta chain is from a study of blood T cell repertoires in COVID-19. Study information: Sites across the United States, Italy and Spain contributed samples from acute and convalescent COVID-19. PBMCs, B-cell-depleted T cells, or T cells were the source of the cDNA or gDNA that made up the material.

Losses at the gene ends were 8 bases for V and 9 bases for J; bases not matched to a gene: 8. The germline CDR1 and CDR2 sequences are MNHEY and SMNVEV (reference sequence). This CDR3 comprises 13 residues. In the original processing: Amplifying reference gene primers gave estimates of nucleated cell counts. Sequencing used immunoSEQ multiplex PCR; TCRdb keeps in-frame clones, though not all of them. The D gene and trimming were derived from the DNA, and the V and J assignments and clone size from that table. The data show nearly 25,000 clones, roughly 80% seen once. Material for sequencing was peripheral blood. The TCR originated in a human donor in a cohort sampled during active COVID-19. The rearrangement joins TRBV27 to TRBJ2-1; 9 bases are shared with TRBD2. CDR3 in amino acids: CASGREGPSEQFF. CDR3 nucleotides: TGTGCCAGCGGGCGGGAGGGCCCCAGTGAGCAGTTCTTC.